This T cell receptor beta chain was identified during a study of cytomegalovirus exposure and HLA in healthy donors (dated 2017 in TCRdb). For context, the study as a whole: An earlier analysis of approximately 640 of the donors reported 250 to 300 Gb of sequence data and some 120 million unique TCR beta sequences from about 200 million T cells. An early release that covered approximately 600 HLA-typed donors contained around 330 gigabases of sequencing data and about 93 million unique TCR sequences. Of the approximately 400 genotyped donors, 75% to 85% were placed in the genetic ancestry cluster associated with self-reported Caucasian donors. The study aimed to test whether signatures of past pathogen exposure could be identified by cataloging public T cell receptors. The T cell repertoires of 666 subjects were profiled by immunosequencing and related to cytomegalovirus serostatus. In addition to the first cohort of 650 to 800 subjects, a separate validation cohort of under 150 different subjects was used. To predict cytomegalovirus infection status, the study brought together high-throughput TCR immunosequencing, statistical association of individual TCRs with disease status, and machine learning. To study patterns of TCR occurrence, a later analysis re-analyzed previously published TCR beta repertoires from just over 650 donors and added high-resolution HLA genotyping. Rather than using new phenotypic data, the later analysis identified candidate immune exposures from TCR beta sequences and from how often those sequences occurred across donors. An earlier analysis of more than 450 of the donors used high-throughput TCR beta sequencing to judge whether each TCR beta V gene segment behaved as functional or pseudogenic. Donor age, sex, ethnicity and CMV serostatus were compiled together with the repertoire data. A later genetic analysis took genome-wide SNP genotypes for about 55% of the 666 donors and used that subset as a discovery cohort. All discovery cohort repertoires had been generated using a single sequencing platform. HLA typing covered class I and class II loci at four-digit resolution. Typing coverage differed by locus: A, B, C, DRB1 and DQB1 were typed in about 620-630 donors, DQA1 in about 500, DPA1 in some 570, and DPB1 in roughly 450. Because of strong linkage in the cohort, roughly five DR-DQ haplotypes were treated as single units for association and clustering. Among around 400 genotyped donors of the cohort, an average of around 240,000 unique TCR beta nucleotide sequences were sequenced per donor, about a sixth of them non-productive. General findings and caveats noted by the study authors: In a later analysis, more than 15,000 TCR beta sequences were associated with specific HLA alleles at a false discovery rate of 0.05. HLA typing was unavailable for some donors at each locus, so association tests used only the typed subset. In both the original and validation cohorts, the classifier was reported to diagnose cytomegalovirus status with high specificity and sensitivity. Assigning TCR associations to individual alleles was difficult when HLA alleles, especially DR and DQ, strongly co-occurred. Correlated functional status among segregating V segments might be attributable to linkage disequilibrium, but an unknown experimental factor could not be ruled out. A few of the identified cytomegalovirus-associated TCR beta chains were confirmed in vitro to be specific for cytomegalovirus antigens. In a later analysis, TCR association rates were found to vary across HLA loci, with the most associated TCRs seen for DRB1 alleles and the fewest for HLA-C alleles. The authors suggested that the approach could potentially be extended to other disease states and immunological phenotypes. The earlier analysis of 587 of the donors excluded seventeen rarely observed V segments, including chromosome 9 orphons, because counts were too low. Compared with the approximately 600-donor mean, donors in an Asian-associated ancestry cluster had fewer N-insertions in productive TCRs, according to a later genetic analysis. According to a later analysis, most CMV-associated TCR beta chains appeared to be HLA-restricted, and the HLA associations seemed to be driven largely by CMV exposure. A further reported finding was that TCR beta sequences accurately predicted the HLA-A and HLA-B alleles for most subjects in the first cohort. Because the 87-base-pair reads could not distinguish some IMGT-functional V segments, including TRBV6-2 and TRBV6-3, those segments were excluded. In an earlier analysis of 587 of the donors, most TCR beta V segments appeared in productive rearrangements about 87% or about 30% of the time, broadly matching IMGT annotations. An association between a missense DCLRE1C variant and V-gene and J-gene trimming of TCR beta chains was found in a later genetic analysis and replicated in an independent cohort. A cluster of highly shared sequence variants was judged likely to be a technical artifact of the sequencing pipeline. In this cohort, only TCR beta chains were sequenced, and detectable features were limited by the absence of alpha or paired-chain data. In the study, 150 to 200 TCR beta chains were listed as associated with cytomegalovirus. In a later analysis, HLA-associated TCR beta chains were found to be more clonally expanded and to have lower generation probabilities than equally common non-associated chains. While some public TCRs were present in many individuals, most TCR sequences turned up only very rarely across donors. Several of the top co-occurrence clusters appeared to be linked to parvovirus B19, influenza, CMV and Epstein-Barr virus, according to a later analysis. The only immune exposure information available for the cohort was CMV serostatus. The presence/absence analyses assumed that sequencing depth was roughly uniform across donors, and that assumption may not be true.

The library was produced with the immunoSEQ multiplex PCR assay. For the multiplex PCR, a mixture combining 60 forward primers for TCR Vbeta segments and 13 reverse primers for TCR Jbeta segments was used. A multiplex PCR assay on genomic DNA amplified the CDR3 region of rearranged TCR beta genes. Amplified TCR beta libraries were sequenced as 87-base-pair reads on the Illumina HiSeq System. Per the source publication's procedure: Across the 700 or so repertoires, a later analysis counted tens of millions of unique TCR beta chains, 8.5 million to 12 million of which were shared by at least two donors. Raw reads were error-corrected and collapsed into unique sequences with a nearest-neighbor algorithm that merged closely related sequences to remove PCR and sequencing errors. CDR3 sequences were aligned to IMGT reference sequences to assign V, D and J gene segments. For a sequence to be retained, a match of at least six nucleotides was required to both a V gene segment and a J gene segment. A rearrangement was called productive if the CDR3 had no stop codons and remained in frame with V and J, and every other rearrangement was called non-productive. Following IMGT convention, CDR3 was defined as the stretch from the second conserved V-encoded cysteine to the conserved J-encoded phenylalanine. The earlier analysis of 500 to 600 of the donors excluded sequences that lacked an unambiguous match to a single V gene segment. An earlier analysis of just under 600 of the donors called V segments functional above 56.7% productive rearrangements and segregating when the between-donor standard deviation exceeded 5%. A statistical classification framework was built for diagnosing cytomegalovirus status from the catalog of TCR beta chain sequences. V and J gene assignment, in a later analysis, came from comparing TCR nucleotide sequences with IMGT/GENE-DB human TR gene sequences. In a later analysis, CDR3 sequences and most-parsimonious VDJ recombination scenarios were assigned using the TCRdist pipeline. In a later analysis, every TCR beta chain was defined by the combination of its CDR3 amino acid sequence and its V-gene family, and reads without a unique V-gene family were dropped. In a later analysis, several hundred highly shared, low-generation-probability nucleotide sequences were removed to address suspected cross-contamination and a sequencing artifact. In a later analysis, a clonal expansion index was calculated for each public chain from normalized within-repertoire ranks of inferred template counts. In a later analysis, generation probabilities were computed using a VDJ recombination model fitted to out-of-frame rearrangements, and the results were checked against IGoR. A later analysis scored TCR-TCR, TCR-HLA and TCR-CMV co-occurrence with hypergeometric tests, applying a repertoire-size bias correction to TCR pairs. In a later analysis, false discovery rates were estimated by permuting HLA or CMV assignments 20 times. In a later analysis, co-occurring TCRs were grouped using DBSCAN, and TCRdist sequence similarity was added for clustering within HLA-allele-positive subsets. Co-occurrence clustering excluded repertoires with fewer than 30,000 or more than 120,000 public chains, plus five with anomalous nucleotide sharing. Drawn from immuneACCESS, this table holds only the in-frame rearrangements with V and J called that TCRdb kept. Clones are partly lost; checked studies trace under half to an unresolved V gene and leave the rest unexplained. V, J and clone size derive from that table, while D and trimming were established from the DNA sequence. Counted in this sample were 150,000 to 200,000 clones; around four fifths of them appeared once. Of the sample, 1.5% to 2% falls within the top ten clones.

CDR1 and CDR2 (SGHAT, FQNNGV) derive from the germline V gene. The CDR3 contains 16 residues, cysteine and phenylalanine counted. Only the CDR3 region is kept as DNA, spanning 48 bases read in frame from base 1. Trimming takes 0 bases off V and 1 base off J; junction bases not matched to a gene: 5. This clone was seen a handful of times. No antigen is known for it. Per-nucleotide qualities are absent, and no much larger clonotype sits a single base away. In total, around 600 healthy bone marrow donors made up the cohort. At the time of sampling, every cohort member was nominally healthy, though immune exposures that went unrecorded were likely present. The donor tested CMV seropositive, placing the donor among the roughly 300 seropositive members of the cohort. Each donor provided a peripheral blood sample, and peripheral blood mononuclear cells were used for TCR beta sequencing. The Qiagen DNeasy Blood Extraction Kit was used to extract genomic DNA from the blood cell samples.

The material sequenced was PBMCs. This sequence was found in a man aged 35-49 years in good health and CMV-seropositive. This chain joins TRBV11-2 to TRBJ1-1; TRBD1 matches 7 bases in the middle. The sequence in DNA is TGTGCCAGCAGCTTAGACCACTGGGACAGGAACACTGAAGCTTTCTTT. This is translated as CASSLDHWDRNTEAFF.